This TCR beta chain was captured in a study of T cell responses to AZD1222 COVID-19 vaccine. Second doses were pooled across both intervals (about 4 or about 12 weeks). Sequenced by immunoSEQ multiplex PCR; TCRdb stores in-frame clones only, minus some. The table has some 79,000 clones, approximately 85% seen once. This clone occurred a few times. The same CDR3 arises from other DNA sequences in this sample as well. The sample in question was peripheral blood, obtained 28 days after the second AZD1222 dose. The TCR comes from an adult who received the AZD1222 COVID-19 vaccine.

CDR3 loop: CASSLGDRDNEKLFF. The CDR3 DNA follows: TGTGCCAGCAGCTTAGGGGACAGAGATAATGAAAAACTGTTTTTT. The J gene is TRBJ1-4, the V gene TRBV7-2; 7 bases are shared with TRBD1. The V segment lost 1 base and the J segment 4 bases; nucleotides outside the gene matches: 3. From germline, CDR1 is SGHTA and CDR2 FQGNSA. CDR3 length equals 15 residues.